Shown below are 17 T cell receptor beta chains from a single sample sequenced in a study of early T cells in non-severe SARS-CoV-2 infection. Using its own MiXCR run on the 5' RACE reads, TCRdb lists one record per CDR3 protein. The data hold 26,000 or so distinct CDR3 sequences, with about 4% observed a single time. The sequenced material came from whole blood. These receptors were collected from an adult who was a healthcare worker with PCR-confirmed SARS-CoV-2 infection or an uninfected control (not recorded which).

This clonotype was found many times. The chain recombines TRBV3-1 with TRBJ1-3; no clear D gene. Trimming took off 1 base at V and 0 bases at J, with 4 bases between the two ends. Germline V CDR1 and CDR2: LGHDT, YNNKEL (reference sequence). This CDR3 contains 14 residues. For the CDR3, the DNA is TGTGCCAGCAGCCAAGCAGGCTCTGGAAACACCATATATTTT. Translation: CASSQAGSGNTIYF.

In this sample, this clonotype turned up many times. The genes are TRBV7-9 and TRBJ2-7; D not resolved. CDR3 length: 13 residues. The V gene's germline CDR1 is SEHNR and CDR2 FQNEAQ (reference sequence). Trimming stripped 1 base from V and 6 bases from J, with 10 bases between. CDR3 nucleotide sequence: TGTGCCAGCAGCTTAGTGCTGGGCGCCGAGCAGTACTTC. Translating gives CASSLVLGAEQYF.

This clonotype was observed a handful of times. CDR3: CASNRQGFNEKLFF. In DNA form, the CDR3 reads TGTGCCAGCAACCGACAGGGTTTTAATGAAAAACTGTTTTTT. The rearrangement uses TRBV7-9 and TRBJ1-4, with 7 bases that match TRBD1. The CDR3 sequence is 14 residues long. With V trimmed by 7 bases and J by 4 bases, 6 bases remained unmatched. CDR1 and CDR2 (germline): SEHNR, FQNEAQ (reference sequence). The variable domain in full, with the rest retrieved from reference TRBV7-9 and TRBJ1-4, is DTGVSQNPRHKITKRGQNVTFRCDPISEHNRLYWYRQTLGQGPEFLTYFQNEAQLEKSRLLSDRFSAERPKGSFSTLEIQRTEQGDSAMYLCASNRQGFNEKLFFGSGTQLSVL.

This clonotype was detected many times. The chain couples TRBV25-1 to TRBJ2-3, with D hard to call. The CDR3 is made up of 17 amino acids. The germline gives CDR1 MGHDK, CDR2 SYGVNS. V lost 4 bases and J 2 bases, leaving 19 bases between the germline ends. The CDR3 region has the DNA TGTGCCAGCAGTGCCTCTGAGGCCGTCCTTGTCACAGATACGCAGTATTTT. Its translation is CASSASEAVLVTDTQYF.

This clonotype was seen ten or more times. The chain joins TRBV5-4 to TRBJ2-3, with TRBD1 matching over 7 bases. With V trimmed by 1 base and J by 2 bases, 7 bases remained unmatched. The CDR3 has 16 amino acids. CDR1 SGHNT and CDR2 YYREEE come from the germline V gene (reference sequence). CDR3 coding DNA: TGTGCCAGCAGCTTGTCAGGTCAGGGGGTCACAGATACGCAGTATTTT. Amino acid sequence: CASSLSGQGVTDTQYF.

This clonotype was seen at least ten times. The CDR3 is CASSQVRQGDTGELFF. The CDR3 DNA reads as TGCGCCAGCAGCCAAGTACGGCAGGGCGACACCGGGGAGCTGTTTTTT. J is TRBJ2-2 and V is TRBV4-1; D perhaps matches TRBD1 (5 bases). This CDR3 has 16 amino acids. Per the germline V gene, CDR1 is MGHRA and CDR2 is YSYEKL. Deletions cut 1 base from V and 3 bases from J, with 12 bases between.

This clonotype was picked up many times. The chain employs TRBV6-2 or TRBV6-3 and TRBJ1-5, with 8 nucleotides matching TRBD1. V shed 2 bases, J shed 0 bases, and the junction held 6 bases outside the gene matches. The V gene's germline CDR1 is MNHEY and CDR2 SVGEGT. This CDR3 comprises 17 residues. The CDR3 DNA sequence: TGTGCCAGCAGTTACCCCCCAACAGGGGGTAGCAATCAGCCCCAGCATTTT. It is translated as CASSYPPTGGSNQPQHF.

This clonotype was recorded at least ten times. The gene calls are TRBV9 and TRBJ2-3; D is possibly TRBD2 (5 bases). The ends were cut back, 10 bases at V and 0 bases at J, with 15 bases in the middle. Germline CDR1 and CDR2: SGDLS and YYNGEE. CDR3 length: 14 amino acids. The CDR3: CASKPGLSTDTQYF. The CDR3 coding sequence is TGTGCCTCTAAACCGGGGTTGAGCACAGATACGCAGTATTTT.

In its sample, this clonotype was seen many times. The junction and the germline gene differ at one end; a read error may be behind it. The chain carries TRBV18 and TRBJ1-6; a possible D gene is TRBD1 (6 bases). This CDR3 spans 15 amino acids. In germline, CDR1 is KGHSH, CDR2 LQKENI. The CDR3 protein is CASSWDMSFNSPLHF. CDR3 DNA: TGTGCCAGCTCATGGGACATGTCCTTTAATTCACCCCTCCACTTT.

The CDR3 loop reads CASSPLGGGQETQYF. DNA for the CDR3: TGTGCCAGCAGCCCATTGGGGGGAGGGCAAGAGACCCAGTACTTC. This chain connects TRBV7-3 to TRBJ2-5; TRBD2 matches at 7 bases. The CDR3 spans 15 residues. V lost 5 bases to trimming and J lost 2 bases; unmatched junction nucleotides: 8. Germline V gene sequence: CDR1 SGHTA, CDR2 FQGTGA.

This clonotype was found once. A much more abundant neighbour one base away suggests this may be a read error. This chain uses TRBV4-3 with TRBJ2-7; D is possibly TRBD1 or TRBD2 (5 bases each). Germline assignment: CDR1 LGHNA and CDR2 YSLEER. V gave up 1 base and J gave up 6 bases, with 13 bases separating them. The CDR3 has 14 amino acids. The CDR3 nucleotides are TGCGCCAGCAGCCAAGCCCGGGGCCCCTGCGAGCAGTACTTC. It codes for CASSQARGPCEQYF.

CDR3 loop: CASSPRQGGSYNEQFF. CDR3 in DNA: TGTGCCAGCAGCCCGAGACAGGGAGGCTCCTACAATGAGCAGTTCTTC. The chain uses TRBV7-3 and TRBJ2-1; weak D call: TRBD1 (7 bases). V shed 5 bases and J shed 0 bases, with 14 bases lying between them. The length of the CDR3 is 16 residues. The germline gives CDR1 SGHTA, CDR2 FQGTGA.

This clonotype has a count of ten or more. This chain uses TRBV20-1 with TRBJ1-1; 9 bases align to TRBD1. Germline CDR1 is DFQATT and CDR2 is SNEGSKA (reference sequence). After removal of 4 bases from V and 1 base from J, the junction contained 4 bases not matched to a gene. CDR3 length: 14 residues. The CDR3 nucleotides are TGCAGTGCTAAACAGACAGGGGGGAACACTGAAGCTTTCTTT. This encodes CSAKQTGGNTEAFF.

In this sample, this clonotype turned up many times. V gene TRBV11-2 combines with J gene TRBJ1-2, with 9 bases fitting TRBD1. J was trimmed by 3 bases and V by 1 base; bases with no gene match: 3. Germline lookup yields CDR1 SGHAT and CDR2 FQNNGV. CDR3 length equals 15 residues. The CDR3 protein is CASSLVQGAHYGYTF. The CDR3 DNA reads TGTGCCAGCAGCTTAGTACAGGGGGCCCACTATGGCTACACCTTC.

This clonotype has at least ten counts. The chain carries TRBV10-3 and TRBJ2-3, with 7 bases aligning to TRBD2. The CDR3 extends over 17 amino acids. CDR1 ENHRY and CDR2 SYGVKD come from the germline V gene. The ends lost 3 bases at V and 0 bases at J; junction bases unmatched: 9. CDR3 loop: CAISDSPQRESTDTQYF. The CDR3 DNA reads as TGTGCCATCAGTGACTCTCCGCAGCGGGAAAGCACAGATACGCAGTATTTT.

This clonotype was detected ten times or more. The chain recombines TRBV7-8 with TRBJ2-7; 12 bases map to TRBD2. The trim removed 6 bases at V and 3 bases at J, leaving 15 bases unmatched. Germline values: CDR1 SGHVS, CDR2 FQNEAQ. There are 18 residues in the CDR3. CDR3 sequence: CASSSTSPRTSGNYEQYF. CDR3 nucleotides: TGTGCCAGCAGTTCTACCAGCCCTAGGACTAGCGGGAACTACGAGCAGTACTTC.

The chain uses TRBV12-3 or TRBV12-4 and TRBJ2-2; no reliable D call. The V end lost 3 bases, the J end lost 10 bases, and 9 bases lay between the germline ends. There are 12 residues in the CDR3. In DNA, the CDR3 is TGTGCCAGCAGTTTTCTATTCCAGGAGCTGTTTTTT. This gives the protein CASSFLFQELFF.